The source of this T cell receptor (beta chain) is a study of Ad26.COV2.S vaccination and SARS-CoV-2 variants (dated by TCRdb to the early 2020s). At the level of the whole study: Vaccine-arm donors came from COV1001, a multicentre, randomized, double-blind, placebo-controlled phase I-IIa trial of Ad26.COV2.S in healthy adults. Dosing of Ad26.COV2.S was intramuscular, at either 5x10^10 or 1x10^11 viral particles, delivered as one shot or as two shots spaced 56 days apart. TCRbeta repertoire sequencing served as the tool for gauging how specific and how broad the SARS-CoV-2-reactive T cell receptors were following Ad26.COV2.S vaccination. The TCR-sequenced set comprised about 32 samples: around 20 Ad26.COV2.S vaccine recipients, 5 placebo recipients and 8 SARS-CoV-2 convalescent individuals. Trial participants were randomized into five groups of five, in which low-dose or high-dose Ad26.COV2.S was given once or twice, or placebo was given on both occasions. Investigators did not know the trial group allocation while performing experiments and assessing outcomes.

V has 5 bases trimmed and J has 4 bases trimmed; junction bases matching no gene number 12. Its CDR3 holds 16 amino acids, cysteine through phenylalanine. The retained sequence is limited to the CDR3, 48 bases, with the frame set at the first base. In the germline V gene (reference sequence), CDR1 corresponds to LNHNV and CDR2 to YYDKDF. This specimen's treatment or condition label, interpreted: around 19 received Ad26.COV2.S at low or high dose, single or two shots; several received placebo; per-sample allocation not given. Repertoires of vaccine and placebo recipients were sequenced from samples collected on day 63 after the first injection. Between 29 July and 7 August 2020, Cohort 1b enrolled 25 adults aged 18-55 years at one site in Boston, USA. Ad26.COV2.S consisted of a replication-incompetent adenovirus type 26 vector by which a prefusion-stabilized SARS-CoV-2 spike protein from the original Wuhan strain was expressed.

As to this clone: This receptor's antigen is unknown. One base away there is no much larger clone; base qualities are not given.

Overall study outcomes, separate from this receptor: The study was not powered to compare responses between vaccine doses or regimens. According to the authors, total T cell responses may have been underestimated by the TCR breadth and depth analyses. Higher spike-specific TCR breadth was observed in Ad26.COV2.S recipients than in placebo recipients (P = 0.0014). After vaccination, spike-specific CD8+ and CD4+ T cell responses were reported to show substantial breadth. Non-spike TCR breadth was comparable between vaccine and placebo recipients, consistent with the vaccine containing only spike.

The immunoSEQ Assay was used to sequence TCRbeta CDR3 regions. After extraction, genomic DNA underwent amplification by bias-controlled multiplex PCR, followed by high-throughput sequencing. Per the authors' processing: To quantify the absolute abundance of each unique TCRbeta CDR3 region, sequences were collapsed and filtered. Usable DNA was measured by amplifying reference genes present in all nucleated cells, and TCRbeta template counts were normalized to that usable DNA to estimate T cell fraction. Repertoire TCRs were annotated as SARS-CoV-2-specific when V gene, CDR3 amino acid sequence and J gene were exactly matched to a known reactive TCR set. MIRA supplied the reference SARS-CoV-2 TCR set, which was filtered for enrichment in COVID-19-positive ImmuneCODE repertoires so that public or cross-reactive TCRs were removed. Based on the MIRA antigens, annotated TCRs were further analysed at the level of specific ORF or position within ORF. Breadth was defined as the number of annotated unique rearrangements divided by the total number of unique productive rearrangements, and depth was defined as the summed frequency of the annotated unique rearrangements. TCR breadth was compared between groups using two-sided Wilcoxon rank-sum tests. TCRdb limited this immuneACCESS table to in-frame rearrangements with V and J called. A share of clones is missing; checked studies link under half to unresolved V genes, and the rest is unexplained. V and J calls and clone size come straight from that table; D and trimming were deduced from the DNA. In this sample the table shows some 480,000 clones, 87% of which occur a single time. The ten biggest clones cover 9.5% to 15% of the sample.

The chain employs TRBV15 and TRBJ1-2; 8 central bases correspond to TRBD1. This TCR was sampled from a person aged 18 to 59 who received the Ad26.COV2.S COVID-19 vaccine or a placebo. The source was peripheral blood, collected in a trial of Ad26.COV2.S vaccine versus placebo. At the DNA level, the sequence is TGTGCCACCAGCGGCTATCTCCGGGACAGGACCTATGGCTACACCTTC. It encodes CATSGYLRDRTYGYTF.